These 30 T cell receptor beta chains were sequenced from one sample in a study of shared clonotypes between healthy human individuals (TCRdb year 2020). The method was the immunoSEQ multiplex PCR assay. The table was pulled from immuneACCESS by TCRdb, which kept in-frame rearrangements only. Such tables lose some clones; where checked, under half of the loss comes from unresolved V genes, and the rest has no known cause. Here the sample has over a million clones; 70% to 80% occur a single time. The ten biggest clones cover 0.5% to 0.65% of the sample. Material for sequencing was memory CD4+ T cells from PBMCs. The cell subset or site label for this specimen denotes: CD45RA-negative fraction. The receptors come from a man aged 18 to 29 in good health. Some clones in this sample may be carry-over from other donors' samples.

This chain joins TRBV7-3 and TRBJ2-3; D is uncertain. CDR3 length: 17 amino acids. Germline V lookup: CDR1 SGHTA, CDR2 FQGTGA. Trimming removed 1 base at V and 1 base at J, with 15 bases between. The CDR3 loop is CASSLRTGPSRTDTQYF. Written as DNA, the CDR3 is TGTGCCAGCAGCTTAAGAACGGGCCCTTCTCGCACAGATACGCAGTATTTT.

The rearrangement links TRBV5-1 to TRBJ2-3; no reliable D call. Germline CDR1 SGHRS, CDR2 YFSETQ. The CDR3 runs to 16 residues. Trimming stripped 0 bases from V and 2 bases from J, with 13 bases between. Here the CDR3 reads CASSLAARRTTDTQYF. Written as DNA, the CDR3 is TGCGCCAGCAGCTTGGCCGCTCGGCGAACCACAGATACGCAGTATTTT.

The chain carries TRBV9 and TRBJ1-2; unclear D gene. This CDR3 has 10 amino acids. V lost 5 bases to trimming and J lost 4 bases, with 3 bases between them. Germline values: CDR1 SGDLS, CDR2 YYNGEE. The CDR3 reads CASRAYGYTF. The CDR3 region has the DNA TGTGCCAGCAGAGCCTATGGCTACACCTTC.

This clone turned up a few times. V usage is TRBV7-2 and J usage is TRBJ2-7; 10 positions match TRBD2. CDR3 length equals 18 residues. J was trimmed by 3 bases and V by 5 bases; bases with no gene match: 16. Germline-derived CDR1 and CDR2 are SGHTA and FQGNSA. CDR3 DNA sequence: TGTGCCAGCAGCAGACCCCCGGGCTATGGGACTAGCGACTACGAGCAGTACTTC. It encodes CASSRPPGYGTSDYEQYF.

This clone is a singleton in its sample. This chain uses TRBV28 with TRBJ2-3; 11 nucleotides agree with TRBD2. Germline values: CDR1 MDHEN, CDR2 SYDVKM. The CDR3 length is 16 residues. V lost 5 bases to trimming and J lost 6 bases; unmatched junction nucleotides: 10. In nucleotides, the CDR3 is TGTGCCAGCAGTCCGACAACTAGCGGGGGATCCGATACGCAGTATTTT. Translating gives CASSPTTSGGSDTQYF.

The chain recombines TRBV19 with TRBJ2-7; no firm D call. CDR3 length equals 14 residues. The V gene lost 5 bases and the J gene lost 0 bases, with 11 bases spanning the gap. The germline V gene has CDR1 LNHDA and CDR2 SQIVND (reference sequence). This CDR3 reads CASSVGGSSYEQYF. The CDR3 DNA sequence: TGTGCCAGTAGTGTTGGCGGAAGCTCCTACGAGCAGTACTTC.

This clone was recorded a few times. This may be a read error, as it is one base from a much larger clone. The CDR3 sequence: CGARGNNEQFF. As DNA, the CDR3 is TGCGGTGCGAGGGGGAACAATGAGCAGTTCTTC. The chain links TRBV20-1 to TRBJ2-1, with a tentative D call TRBD1 (6 bases). The CDR3 runs 11 residues. In germline, CDR1 is DFQATT, CDR2 SNEGSKA (reference sequence).

Notes on this clone: Being one base from a much bigger clone, this may be a read error. The J gene is TRBJ2-7, the V gene TRBV25-1; unclear D gene. Germline CDR1 is MGHDK and CDR2 is SYGVNS. The CDR3 runs 11 residues. The V end lost 4 bases, the J end lost 2 bases, and 3 bases lay between the germline ends. CDR3 residues: CASSAAYEQYF. CDR3 sequence (DNA): TGTGCCAGCAGTGCGGCCTACGAGCAGTACTTC.

This clone occurred once. A much larger clone is a single base away; this may be a read error. The rearrangement joins TRBV4-2 to TRBJ2-3; TRBD2 matches 7 bases. The CDR3 totals 18 residues. With V trimmed by 1 base and J by 1 base, 11 bases remained unmatched. CDR1 and CDR2 (germline): LGHNA, YNFKEQ. The CDR3 sequence is CASSQVTGGSLGTDTQYF. The CDR3 region has the DNA TGTGCCAGCAGCCAAGTAACTGGCGGGAGTCTAGGCACAGATACGCAGTATTTT.

This clone was picked up one time. This chain uses TRBV9 with TRBJ2-1, with D possibly called TRBD1 or TRBD2 (6 bases each). The V end lost 1 base, the J end lost 5 bases, and 22 bases lay between the germline ends. The length of the CDR3 is 18 residues. Germline loops: CDR1 SGDLS, CDR2 YYNGEE. The CDR3 DNA follows: TGTGCCAGCAGCGTATTTCTGAGGGGGGCAGGCTCGGACAATGAGCAGTTCTTC. Translation gives CASSVFLRGAGSDNEQFF. The full variable domain, in which reference TRBV9 and TRBJ2-1 provide the parts outside the CDR3, is DSGVTQTPKHLITATGQRVTLRCSPRSGDLSVYWYQQSLDQGLQFLIQYYNGEERAKGNILERFSAQQFPDLHSELNLSSLELGDSALYFCASSVFLRGAGSDNEQFFGPGTRLTVL.

About this clone: Distinct nucleotide sequences in the sample also encode this CDR3. The chain has TRBV5-1 and TRBJ2-1, with 9 bases identical to TRBD2. CDR3 length equals 15 residues. Looked up from germline, CDR1 is SGHRS and CDR2 is YFSETQ. Unmatched junction bases numbered 2, after V lost 0 bases and J lost 4 bases. The DNA for the CDR3 is TGCGCCAGCAGCTTGGGGGCGGGAGGGTACAATGAGCAGTTCTTC. Amino acids: CASSLGAGGYNEQFF.

The chain employs TRBV7-2 and TRBJ1-5; a possible D gene is TRBD1 (5 bases). This CDR3 comprises 13 residues. Trimming pared 4 bases from V and 10 bases from J, leaving 14 bases between. Germline CDR1 SGHTA, CDR2 FQGNSA. The CDR3 DNA is TGTGCCAGCAGCTCCCAGGTCGGGGGTCCCCAGCATTTT. It is translated as CASSSQVGGPQHF.

The chain has TRBV7-9 and TRBJ1-2, with a possible D match to TRBD1 (6 bases). Trimming cost V 0 bases and J 3 bases, with 11 bases left between them. Looked up from germline, CDR1 is SEHNR and CDR2 is FQNEAQ (reference sequence). The CDR3 loop spans 15 amino acids. The CDR3 here is CASSLAGQQYYGYTF. CDR3 nucleotides: TGTGCCAGCAGCTTAGCAGGACAGCAATACTATGGCTACACCTTC.

The chain carries TRBV30 and TRBJ1-6; no reliable D call. The germline V and J ends were trimmed by 7 bases and 6 bases, with 13 bases remaining between them. The germline V gene encodes CDR1 GTSNPN and CDR2 SVGIG (reference sequence). The CDR3 consists of 13 residues. CDR3 in amino acids: CASSGFGNSPLHF. The CDR3 DNA reads as TGTGCCTCCTCGGGGTTCGGTAATTCACCCCTCCACTTT.

The J gene is TRBJ1-4, the V gene TRBV5-1; D is unresolved. Germline V gene lookup returns CDR1 SGHRS and CDR2 YFSETQ. Trimming took off 0 bases at V and 5 bases at J, with 8 bases between the two ends. The CDR3 totals 14 residues. This CDR3 is CASSLGTRNEKLFF. CDR3 sequence (DNA): TGCGCCAGCAGCTTGGGAACGCGAAATGAAAAACTGTTTTTT.

The V and J genes are TRBV15 and TRBJ2-5; TRBD2 aligns across 8 bases. V shed 8 bases, J shed 1 base, and the junction held 3 bases outside the gene matches. Looked up from germline, CDR1 is LNHNV and CDR2 is YYDKDF (reference sequence). CDR3 length: 13 residues. DNA of the CDR3: TGTGCCACCTTAACTAGCGGCCAAGAGACCCAGTACTTC. This translates into CATLTSGQETQYF.

The chain uses TRBV28 and TRBJ1-1, with D tentatively TRBD1 (5 bases). CDR3 size: 15 residues. CDR1 MDHEN and CDR2 SYDVKM come from the germline V gene. Trimming stripped 2 bases from V and 4 bases from J, with 14 bases between. The CDR3 spells CASSLLGARGTEAFF. The CDR3 DNA reads as TGTGCCAGCAGTTTACTAGGGGCGAGGGGCACTGAAGCTTTCTTT.

About this clone itself: This likely reflects a read error, since a far larger clone is one base away. The sample holds other DNA sequences that translate to the same CDR3. The J gene is TRBJ2-7, the V gene TRBV2; D may be TRBD2 (6 bases). CDR3 length: 14 residues. V shed 8 bases and J shed 1 base, with 15 bases lying between them. Per germline, CDR1 SNHLY and CDR2 FYNNEI. CDR3 in amino acids: CASQGGVLSYEQYF. In nucleotides, the CDR3 is TGTGCCAGCCAAGGAGGGGTCCTTTCCTACGAGCAGTACTTC. Drawing the rest from reference TRBV2 and TRBJ2-7, the complete variable domain is EPEVTQTPSHQVTQMGQEVILRCVPISNHLYFYWYRQILGQKVEFLVSFYNNEISEKSEIFDDQFSVERPDGSNFTLKIRSTKLEDSAMYFCASQGGVLSYEQYFGPGTRLTVT.

The J gene is TRBJ2-7, the V gene TRBV15; perhaps TRBD2 as D (6 bases). Germline V CDR1 and CDR2: LNHNV, YYDKDF (reference sequence). Trimming cost V 1 base and J 0 bases, with 10 bases left between them. This CDR3 is 15 amino acids long. The CDR3 DNA reads as TGTGCCACCAGCAGAGGGGGGGAGAGCTCCTACGAGCAGTACTTC. This translates into CATSRGGESSYEQYF.

The chain is built from TRBV10-3 and TRBJ1-1, with D possibly matching TRBD1 (5 bases). Germline lookup yields CDR1 ENHRY and CDR2 SYGVKD. The germline V and J ends were trimmed by 10 bases and 0 bases, with 18 bases remaining between them. The CDR3 is 15 residues long. In DNA, the CDR3 is TGTGCCACCTCACAGGAGCCCTCCATGAACACTGAAGCTTTCTTT. Its protein product is CATSQEPSMNTEAFF.

For the CDR3, the DNA is TGCAGCGATAGGGGGCTCAGTTTAGGTCAGCCCCAGCATTTT. Translated: CSDRGLSLGQPQHF. J is TRBJ1-5 and V is TRBV29-1; 7 bases match TRBD1. With V trimmed by 7 bases and J by 6 bases, 12 bases remained unmatched. The CDR3 runs to 14 residues. Looked up from germline, CDR1 is SQVTM and CDR2 is ANQGSEA. The full variable domain, completed using reference TRBV29-1 and TRBJ1-5, is SAVISQKPSRDICQRGTSLTIQCQVDSQVTMMFWYRQQPGQSLTLIATANQGSEATYESGFVIDKFPISRPNLTFSTLTVSNMSPEDSSIYLCSDRGLSLGQPQHFGDGTRLSIL.

The chain is built from TRBV9 and TRBJ1-5; perhaps TRBD1 as D (6 bases). The CDR3 sequence is 15 residues long. Deletions cut 4 bases from V and 0 bases from J, with 11 bases between. CDR1 and CDR2 (germline): SGDLS, YYNGEE. The CDR3 coding sequence is TGTGCCAGCAGCCCCGGACAGTATAGCAATCAGCCCCAGCATTTT. It translates to CASSPGQYSNQPQHF.

This clone was counted only a few times. The J gene is TRBJ1-1, the V gene TRBV27; 10 bases line up with TRBD1. The trim removed 4 bases at V and 11 bases at J, leaving 10 bases unmatched. Germline loops: CDR1 MNHEY, CDR2 SMNVEV (reference sequence). The CDR3 contains 14 residues. The CDR3 nucleotides read TGTGCCAGCAGTTGGGACAGGGGCCGGTCGGAGGCTTTCTTT. It is translated as CASSWDRGRSEAFF.

V is TRBV18 and J is TRBJ1-3; TRBD1 aligns across 7 bases. Germline-derived CDR1 and CDR2 are KGHSH and LQKENI. V shed 5 bases and J 0 bases; nucleotides not matched to a gene: 7. CDR3 length: 16 residues. This CDR3 is CASSERQGRSGNTIYF. Here the CDR3 DNA reads TGTGCCAGCTCAGAAAGACAGGGCCGCTCTGGAAACACCATATATTTT.

The genes are TRBV7-2 and TRBJ2-3; no firm D call. Between the trimmed V and J ends, which lost 2 bases and 0 bases, there was a span of 12 bases. Germline V gives CDR1 SGHTA, CDR2 FQGNSA. The CDR3 covers 16 residues. The CDR3, as DNA: TGTGCCAGCAGCTTAATGGCAGCTACTAGCACAGATACGCAGTATTTT. This translates into CASSLMAATSTDTQYF.

V is TRBV4-3 and J is TRBJ2-7, with 10 bases aligning to TRBD2. Looked up from germline, CDR1 is LGHNA and CDR2 is YSLEER. The junction had 7 bases not matched to a gene; V was cut back by 1 base and J by 7 bases. The CDR3 runs to 15 residues. DNA of the CDR3: TGCGCCAGCAGCCAAGGAGCGGGAGGGCCAGGAGAGCAGTACTTC. Residues: CASSQGAGGPGEQYF.

J is TRBJ2-5 and V is TRBV7-8, with D perhaps TRBD2 (5 bases). V was shortened by 1 base and J by 5 bases, with 17 bases between the two germline ends. CDR1 and CDR2 (germline): SGHVS, FQNEAQ. The length of the CDR3 is 16 residues. The CDR3 spells CASSLVPGIGFETQYF. The CDR3 DNA follows: TGTGCCAGCAGCTTAGTGCCGGGGATTGGGTTCGAGACCCAGTACTTC.

The gene calls are TRBV9 and TRBJ1-5; 8 nucleotides match TRBD1. J gave up 5 bases and V 5 bases, and 6 bases lay outside the gene matches. The germline CDR1 and CDR2 sequences are SGDLS and YYNGEE. CDR3 length: 14 amino acids. Here the CDR3 reads CASSRTGNDQPQHF. CDR3 nucleotide sequence: TGTGCCAGCAGTAGGACAGGGAATGATCAGCCCCAGCATTTT. Complete variable domain (other parts from reference TRBV9 and TRBJ1-5): DSGVTQTPKHLITATGQRVTLRCSPRSGDLSVYWYQQSLDQGLQFLIQYYNGEERAKGNILERFSAQQFPDLHSELNLSSLELGDSALYFCASSRTGNDQPQHFGDGTRLSIL.

The rearrangement links TRBV7-2 to TRBJ2-5; 8 nucleotides agree with TRBD2. Germline trimming cut 2 bases from V and 10 bases from J; bases unmatched to any gene: 9. Germline lookup yields CDR1 SGHTA and CDR2 FQGNSA. The CDR3 loop spans 14 amino acids. The CDR3 nucleotides read TGTGCCAGCAGCTTATACCGGGAGGGGATGGACCAGTACTTC. This encodes CASSLYREGMDQYF.

This CDR3 is CASSSVAGGHLEQYF. As DNA, the CDR3 is TGTGCCAGCAGTTCCGTAGCGGGAGGTCACCTGGAGCAGTACTTC. This chain links TRBV28 with TRBJ2-7, with 10 bases matching TRBD2. Trimming at V came to 4 bases and at J to 7 bases, leaving 10 bases not matched to a gene. Germline loops: CDR1 MDHEN, CDR2 SYDVKM. This CDR3 contains 15 residues.